The T cell receptor beta chain described here comes from a study of T cell responses to AZD1222 COVID-19 vaccine (dated by TCRdb to the early 2020s). About the full investigation: AZD1222 recipients with second doses at about 4 weeks or about 12 weeks were pooled, because spike-specific TCR depth and breadth did not differ between schedules. TCR sequencing was performed for about 250 trial participants, of whom around 210 were given two doses of AZD1222 and around 26 were given two doses of MenACWY control vaccine. Enrollment into the trials was organized by age into subgroups of 18-55, 56-69 and 70-plus years, and those subgroups contained roughly 150, 30 and 60 TCR-sequenced participants, respectively. Study-level results and caveats: Because no samples from the day 14 peak response were available, repertoires could be characterized only after the peak T cell response. Participants were mostly white British and included more females than males, and it was suggested by the authors that clonal diversity may have been underestimated. Conclusions about previously exposed vaccinees are limited because only six or seven AZD1222 recipients were SARS-CoV-2 seropositive at baseline. After two AZD1222 doses, both the breadth and the depth of spike-specific TCRs were significantly higher than at day 0 and than in MenACWY recipients. In the small 56-69-year group, the increase in depth fell short of significance, most likely because of low power. Vaccine-associated CD4 TCRs spanned the whole spike protein, with dominant responses in regions 160-218 and 743-854. Reportedly, close to half of the unique spike-specific TCRs recognized epitopes lying outside the regions that are mutated in the B.1.351 and B.1.1.7 variants.

The CDR3 regions of human TCRbeta chains were analyzed by immunosequencing. The paper's data handling went like this. Repertoire TCRs were checked for matches against a reference library of SARS-CoV-2-specific TCRs that had been generated using the MIRA antigen-specificity platform. Breadth was defined as the fraction of unique TCRs that were SARS-CoV-2-associated, and depth was defined as the fraction of total T cells that were SARS-CoV-2-associated. Each spike-specific TCR was assigned to its reactive spike region and to a CD4 or CD8 class using the MIRA data. Log10-transformed breadth and depth values were compared by one-way ANOVA with Sidak's multiple comparisons tests. Not all clones reach the TCRdb copy of this immuneACCESS table, which keeps in-frame sequences only. Checked studies attribute under half of the gap to unresolved V genes and leave the rest unexplained. The DNA gave D and trimming, while V, J and clone size come from that table. Counted in this sample were about 150,000 clones; more than 70% of them appeared once. The top ten clones comprise around 16% of the sample.

The sample's time point label, in plain terms: baseline before first vaccination. The vaccinee samples were drawn from two UK trials, COV001 and COV002, one of which was a single-blind randomized controlled phase 2/3 trial testing AZD1222 (ChAdOx1 nCoV-19) in healthy adults. For TCRbeta chain sequencing, PBMC samples were collected from trial participants at day 0 and at day 28 after the second dose. Spanning cysteine to phenylalanine, the CDR3 consists of 13 amino acids. Here the CDR3 DNA is all that survives: 39 bases in frame from base 1. Trimming removed 0 bases from V and 2 bases from J, leaving 5 bases between the germline ends. The CDR1 and CDR2 encoded by the germline V gene (reference sequence) are SGHNT and YYREEE. On this clone itself: Its cognate antigen has yet to be identified. Base qualities are not recorded, but no much larger clone differs from it by a single base.

Recombination linked TRBV5-4 to TRBJ1-2; there is no confident call for the D gene. The receptor was derived from an adult in good health. The input for sequencing was peripheral blood, taken on day 0 of AZD1222 vaccination. The CDR3: CASSLVWNYGYTF. The sequence in DNA is TGTGCCAGCAGCTTGGTATGGAACTATGGCTACACCTTC.